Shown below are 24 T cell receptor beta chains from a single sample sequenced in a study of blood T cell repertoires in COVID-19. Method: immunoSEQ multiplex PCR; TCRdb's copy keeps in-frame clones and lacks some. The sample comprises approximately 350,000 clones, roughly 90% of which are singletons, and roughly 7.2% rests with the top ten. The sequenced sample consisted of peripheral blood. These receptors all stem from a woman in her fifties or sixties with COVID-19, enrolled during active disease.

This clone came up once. The CDR3 DNA sequence: TGTGCCAGTAGTACCACCGGGACAGGCCTCTACGAGCAGTACTTC. Translated: CASSTTGTGLYEQYF. The rearrangement uses TRBV19 and TRBJ2-7, with 8 bases identical to TRBD1. From germline, CDR1 is LNHDA and CDR2 SQIVND (reference sequence). This CDR3 comprises 15 residues. After removal of 4 bases from V and 3 bases from J, the junction contained 8 bases not matched to a gene.

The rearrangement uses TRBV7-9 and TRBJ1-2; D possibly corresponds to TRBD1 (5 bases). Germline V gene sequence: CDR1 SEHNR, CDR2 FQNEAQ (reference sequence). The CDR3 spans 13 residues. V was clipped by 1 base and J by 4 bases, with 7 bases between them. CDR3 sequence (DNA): TGTGCCAGCAGCTTAGTGCAGGGCTATGGCTACACCTTC. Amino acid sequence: CASSLVQGYGYTF.

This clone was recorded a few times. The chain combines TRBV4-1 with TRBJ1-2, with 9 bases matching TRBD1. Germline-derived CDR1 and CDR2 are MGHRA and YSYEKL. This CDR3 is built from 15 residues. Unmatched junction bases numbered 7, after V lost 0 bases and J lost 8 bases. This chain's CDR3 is CASSQEGWTGVGYTF. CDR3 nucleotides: TGCGCCAGCAGCCAAGAAGGTTGGACAGGGGTCGGCTACACCTTC.

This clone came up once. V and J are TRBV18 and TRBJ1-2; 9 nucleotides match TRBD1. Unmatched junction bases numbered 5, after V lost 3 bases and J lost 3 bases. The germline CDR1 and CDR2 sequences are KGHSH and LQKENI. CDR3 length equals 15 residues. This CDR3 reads CASSPSRDRDYGYTF. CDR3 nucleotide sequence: TGTGCCAGCTCACCTTCTCGGGACAGGGACTATGGCTACACCTTC.

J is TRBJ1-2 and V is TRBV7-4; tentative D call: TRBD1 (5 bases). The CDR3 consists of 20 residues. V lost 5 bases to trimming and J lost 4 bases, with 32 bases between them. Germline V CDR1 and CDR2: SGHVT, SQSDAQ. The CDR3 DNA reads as TGTGCCAGCAGCGGGTCAACAAAGGTGGCTCGGACACCGTCCTTCTATGGCTACACCTTC. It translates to CASSGSTKVARTPSFYGYTF.

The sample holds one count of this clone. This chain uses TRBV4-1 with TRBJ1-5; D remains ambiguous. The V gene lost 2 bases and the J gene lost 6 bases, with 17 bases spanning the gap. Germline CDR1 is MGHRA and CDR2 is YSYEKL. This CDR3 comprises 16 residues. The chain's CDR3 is CASSQLALGFGQPQHF. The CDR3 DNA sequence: TGCGCCAGCAGCCAACTAGCTCTAGGGTTTGGTCAGCCCCAGCATTTT.

This CDR3 reads CASSLELYRAGNTIYF. The CDR3 nucleotides read TGTGCCAGCAGCTTAGAGCTCTATAGAGCTGGAAACACCATATATTTT. This chain links TRBV7-9 with TRBJ1-3, with unresolved D. Trimming removed 1 base from V and 2 bases from J, with 12 bases in between. The germline V gene encodes CDR1 SEHNR and CDR2 FQNEAQ (reference sequence). This CDR3 contains 16 residues.

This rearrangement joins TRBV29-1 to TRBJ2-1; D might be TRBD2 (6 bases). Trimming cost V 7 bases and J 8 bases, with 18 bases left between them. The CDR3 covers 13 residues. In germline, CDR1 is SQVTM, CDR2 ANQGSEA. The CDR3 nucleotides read TGCAGCGCTACGACTAGTTCTCGGGATGAGCAGTTCTTC. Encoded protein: CSATTSSRDEQFF.

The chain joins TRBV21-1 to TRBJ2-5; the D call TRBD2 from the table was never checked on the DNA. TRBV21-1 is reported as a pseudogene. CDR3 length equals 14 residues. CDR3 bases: TGTGCCAGCAGCTTAGAGAGTAGTTTAAAGACCCAGTACTTC. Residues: CASSLESSLKTQYF.

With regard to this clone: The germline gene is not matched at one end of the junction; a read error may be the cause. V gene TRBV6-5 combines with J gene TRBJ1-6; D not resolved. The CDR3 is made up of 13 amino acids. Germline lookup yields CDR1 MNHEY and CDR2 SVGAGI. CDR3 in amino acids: CASSYSRWADLTF. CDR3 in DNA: TGTGCCAGCAGTTATTCGCGTTGGGCTGATCTAACTTTT.

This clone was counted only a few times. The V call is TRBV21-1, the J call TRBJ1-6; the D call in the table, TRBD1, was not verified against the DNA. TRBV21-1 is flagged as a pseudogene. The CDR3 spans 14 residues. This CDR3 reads CAIRTGVYNSPLHF. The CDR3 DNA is TGTGCCATCAGGACAGGCGTTTATAATTCACCCCTCCACTTT.

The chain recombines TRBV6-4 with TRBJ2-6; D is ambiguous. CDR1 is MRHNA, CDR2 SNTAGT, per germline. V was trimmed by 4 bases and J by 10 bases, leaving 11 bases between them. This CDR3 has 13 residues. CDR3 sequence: CASSAGSSNVLTF. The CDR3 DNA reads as TGTGCCAGCAGTGCCGGGTCGTCTAACGTCCTGACTTTC.

CDR3 protein: CASSQDKLGTSGTDTQYF. Written as DNA, the CDR3 is TGTGCCAGCAGCCAAGATAAGTTAGGTACTAGCGGCACAGATACGCAGTATTTT. The rearrangement links TRBV3-1 (or the pseudogene TRBV3-2) to TRBJ2-3, with TRBD2 identical over 7 bases. Per the germline V gene, CDR1 is LGHDT and CDR2 is YNNKEL (reference sequence). With 0 bases clipped from V and 1 base from J, the junction kept 10 bases outside the gene matches. The CDR3 sequence is 18 residues long.

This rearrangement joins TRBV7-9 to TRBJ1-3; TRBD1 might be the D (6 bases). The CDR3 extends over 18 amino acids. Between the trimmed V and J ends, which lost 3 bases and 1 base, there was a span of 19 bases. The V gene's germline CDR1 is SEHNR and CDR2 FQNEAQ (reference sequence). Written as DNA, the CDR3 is TGTGCCAGCAGCTTCCCTCATGGGACAATAACATCTGGAAACACCATATATTTT. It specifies CASSFPHGTITSGNTIYF.

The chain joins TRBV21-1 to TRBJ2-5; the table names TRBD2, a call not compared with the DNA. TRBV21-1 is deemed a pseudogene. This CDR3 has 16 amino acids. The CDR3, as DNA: TGTGCCAGCAGCAAAGAGGGAGCGGGGGGAACGAAGACCCAGTACTTC. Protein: CASSKEGAGGTKTQYF.

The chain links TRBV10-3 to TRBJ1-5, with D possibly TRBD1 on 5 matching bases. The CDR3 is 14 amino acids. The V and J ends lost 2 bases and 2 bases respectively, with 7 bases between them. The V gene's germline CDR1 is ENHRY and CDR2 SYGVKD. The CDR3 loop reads CAISEGGGNQPQHF. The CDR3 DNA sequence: TGTGCCATCAGTGAGGGAGGGGGCAATCAGCCCCAGCATTTT.

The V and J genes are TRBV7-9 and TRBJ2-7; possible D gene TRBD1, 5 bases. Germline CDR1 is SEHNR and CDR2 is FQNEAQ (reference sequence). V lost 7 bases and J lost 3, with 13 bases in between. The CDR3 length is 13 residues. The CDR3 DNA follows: TGTGCCAGCAACCAGGGTTCAGGCTACGAGCAGTACTTC. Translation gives CASNQGSGYEQYF.

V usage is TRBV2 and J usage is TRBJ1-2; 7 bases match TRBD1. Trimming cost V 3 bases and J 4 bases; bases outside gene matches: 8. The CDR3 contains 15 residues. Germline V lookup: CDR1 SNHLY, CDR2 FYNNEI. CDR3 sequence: CASSDNTGTVYGYTF. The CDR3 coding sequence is TGTGCCAGCAGTGATAACACTGGGACAGTCTATGGCTACACCTTC.

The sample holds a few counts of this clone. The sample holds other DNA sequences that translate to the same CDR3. As DNA, the CDR3 is TGTGCCAGCAGCGCGGGGGGGGGCCCAGATACGCAGTATTTT. The encoded protein is CASSAGGGPDTQYF. This rearrangement joins TRBV9 to TRBJ2-3; 8 bases match TRBD2. Germline loops: CDR1 SGDLS, CDR2 YYNGEE. J was trimmed by 4 bases and V by 3 bases; bases with no gene match: 4. This CDR3 comprises 14 residues. The full variable domain, with the rest looked up from reference TRBV9 and TRBJ2-3, is DSGVTQTPKHLITATGQRVTLRCSPRSGDLSVYWYQQSLDQGLQFLIQYYNGEERAKGNILERFSAQQFPDLHSELNLSSLELGDSALYFCASSAGGGPDTQYFGPGTRLTVL.

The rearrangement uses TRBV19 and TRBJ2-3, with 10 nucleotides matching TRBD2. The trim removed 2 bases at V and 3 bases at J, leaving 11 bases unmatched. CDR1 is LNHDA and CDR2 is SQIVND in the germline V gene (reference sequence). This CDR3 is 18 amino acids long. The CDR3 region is CASSITPPSSGSTDTQYF. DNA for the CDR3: TGTGCCAGTAGTATAACCCCCCCATCTAGCGGGAGTACAGATACGCAGTATTTT.

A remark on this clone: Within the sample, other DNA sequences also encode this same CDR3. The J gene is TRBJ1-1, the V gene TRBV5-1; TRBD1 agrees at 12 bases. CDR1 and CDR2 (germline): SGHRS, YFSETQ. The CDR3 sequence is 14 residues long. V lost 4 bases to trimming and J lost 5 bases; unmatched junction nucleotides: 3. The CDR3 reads CASSGDRGPTEAFF. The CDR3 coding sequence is TGCGCCAGCAGCGGGGACAGGGGGCCTACTGAAGCTTTCTTT.

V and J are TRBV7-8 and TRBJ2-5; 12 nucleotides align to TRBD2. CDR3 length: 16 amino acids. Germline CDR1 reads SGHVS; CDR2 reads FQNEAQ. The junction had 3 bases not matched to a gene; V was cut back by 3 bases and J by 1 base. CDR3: CASSFGLAGTQETQYF. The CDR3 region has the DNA TGTGCCAGCAGCTTCGGACTAGCGGGGACCCAAGAGACCCAGTACTTC.

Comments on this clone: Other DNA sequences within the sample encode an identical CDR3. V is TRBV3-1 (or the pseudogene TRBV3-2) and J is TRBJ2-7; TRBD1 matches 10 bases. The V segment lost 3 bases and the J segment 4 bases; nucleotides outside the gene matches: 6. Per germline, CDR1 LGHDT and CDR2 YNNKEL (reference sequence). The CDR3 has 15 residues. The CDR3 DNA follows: TGTGCCAGCAGCCAGGCCTGGACAGGGGGGTACGAGCAGTACTTC. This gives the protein CASSQAWTGGYEQYF.

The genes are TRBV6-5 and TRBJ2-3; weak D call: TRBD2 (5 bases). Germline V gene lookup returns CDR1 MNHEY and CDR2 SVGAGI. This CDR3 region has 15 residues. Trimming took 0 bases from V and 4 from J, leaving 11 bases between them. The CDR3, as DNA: TGTGCCAGCAGTTACTCCCCGGCGAGGGCAGATACGCAGTATTTT. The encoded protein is CASSYSPARADTQYF.